A selection of T cell receptor beta chains follows, all from one sample in a study of PD-1 blockade in mismatch repair-deficient tumors. Assay: immunoSEQ multiplex PCR; the TCRdb copy retains only in-frame clones and omits some. In the table there are 100,000 to 150,000 clones, approximately 86% of which are singletons. The source material was peripheral blood, sampled 44 weeks after starting pembrolizumab. These TCRs come from an adult with mismatch repair-deficient cancer. CDR3s include the opening cysteine and the closing phenylalanine or tryptophan. The order of the fields is V gene, D gene, J gene, clone size, CDR3 protein, CDR3 DNA. The D gene is left open where the match is weak. The size entry is marked missing in some rows and otherwise reads once, few, many or a size class.

TRBV15	.	TRBJ2-5	few	CATSSEILRNQETQYF	TGTGCCACCAGCAGCGAGATCCTAAGGAACCAAGAGACCCAGTACTTC
TRBV20-1	.	TRBJ2-7	.	CSARDSGEQYF	TGCAGTGCTAGAGATTCCGGAGAGCAGTACTTC
TRBV11-2	.	TRBJ1-2	.	CASSRSGIYGYTF	TGTGCCAGCAGCCGGTCCGGCATCTATGGCTACACCTTC
TRBV12-1	.	TRBJ2-7	.	CASSPLPRQAKPPLSYEQYF	TGTGCCAGCAGCCCACTGCCCCGACAGGCTAAACCTCCACTCTCCTACGAGCAGTACTTC
TRBV28	TRBD2	TRBJ2-1	.	CASSLVGLAGSSYNEQFF	TGTGCCAGCAGTTTGGTGGGACTAGCGGGAAGCTCCTACAATGAGCAGTTCTTC
TRBV10-3	TRBD2	TRBJ2-1	.	CAIKGLADYNEQFF	TGTGCCATCAAGGGACTAGCGGACTACAATGAGCAGTTCTTC
TRBV28	TRBD2	TRBJ2-7	.	CASRGLVPDEQYF	TGTGCCAGCAGAGGACTAGTACCCGACGAGCAGTACTTC
TRBV27	.	TRBJ1-2	.	CASSWGGGLGGYTF	TGTGCCAGCAGTTGGGGAGGGGGGCTCGGCGGCTACACCTTC
TRBV14	.	TRBJ1-1	.	CASSQIENTEAFF	TGTGCCAGCAGCCAAATAGAGAACACTGAAGCTTTCTTT
TRBV7-6	TRBD2	TRBJ2-3	.	CASSSGLASDTQYF	TGTGCCAGCAGCTCGGGACTAGCGTCAGATACGCAGTATTTT
TRBV7-6	.	TRBJ2-7	.	CASSLGTTYEQYF	TGTGCCAGCAGCTTAGGGACGACCTACGAGCAGTACTTC
TRBV10-3	TRBD2	TRBJ2-1	.	CAISESTSGGGDEQFF	TGTGCCATCAGTGAGTCGACTAGCGGGGGCGGGGATGAGCAGTTCTTC
TRBV6-5	TRBD2	TRBJ2-5	.	CASSYSGRGETQYF	TGTGCCAGCAGTTACTCGGGGAGGGGAGAGACCCAGTACTTC
TRBV19	TRBD2	TRBJ2-5	.	CASSPGLAGGGETQYF	TGTGCCAGTAGTCCCGGACTAGCGGGAGGCGGGGAGACCCAGTACTTC
TRBV19	.	TRBJ2-7	.	CASSSGTSYEQYF	TGTGCCAGTAGCTCGGGGACGTCCTACGAGCAGTACTTC
TRBV11-2	.	TRBJ2-2	once	CASSLDDRTGELFF	TGTGCCAGCAGCTTAGATGATCGCACCGGGGAGCTGTTTTTT